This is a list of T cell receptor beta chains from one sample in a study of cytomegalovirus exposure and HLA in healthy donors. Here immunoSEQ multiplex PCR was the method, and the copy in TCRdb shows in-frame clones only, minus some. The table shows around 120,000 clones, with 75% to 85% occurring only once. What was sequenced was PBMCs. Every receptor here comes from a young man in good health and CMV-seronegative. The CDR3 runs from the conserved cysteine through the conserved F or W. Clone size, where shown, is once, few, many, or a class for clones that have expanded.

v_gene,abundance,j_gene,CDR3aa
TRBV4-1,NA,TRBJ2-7,CASSQPRAGGTYEQYF
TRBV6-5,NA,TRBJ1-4,CASSATQPTNEKLFF
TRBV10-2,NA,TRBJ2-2,CASTHTSGELFF
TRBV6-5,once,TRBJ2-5,CASSTLAGGGETQYF
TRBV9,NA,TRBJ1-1,CASSAPQGMHAFF
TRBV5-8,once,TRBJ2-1,CASSLGREDEQFF
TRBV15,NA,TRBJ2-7,CATSGAPGGISYEQYF
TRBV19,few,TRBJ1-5,CASSIRQGSDQPQHF
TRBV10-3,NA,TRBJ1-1,CAISESRGRFDTEAFF
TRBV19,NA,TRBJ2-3,CASSMGRGDTQYF
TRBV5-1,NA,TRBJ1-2,CASSLDRNYGYPF
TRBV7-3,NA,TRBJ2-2,CASSSQTSKAGELFF
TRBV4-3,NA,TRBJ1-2,CASSQDAGTGAYGYTF
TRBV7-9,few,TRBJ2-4,CASSALQPGSDIQYF
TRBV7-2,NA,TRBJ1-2,CASSLILRNYGYTF
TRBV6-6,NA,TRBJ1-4,CASSYSGTGAEKLFF
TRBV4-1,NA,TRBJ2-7,CASSPTGSYEQYF
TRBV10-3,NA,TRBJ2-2,CAISGTSGTGELFF
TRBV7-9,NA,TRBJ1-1,CASSFGIAAFF
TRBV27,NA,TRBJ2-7,CASSLLGTASYEQYF
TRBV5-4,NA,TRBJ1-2,CASSFSLSTEFYGYTF
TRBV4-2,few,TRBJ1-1,CASSQGTGTNREAFF
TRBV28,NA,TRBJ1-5,CASSLIKRTLSQPQHF
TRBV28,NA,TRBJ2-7,CASSLGFDTPLPYEQYF
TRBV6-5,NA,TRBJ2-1,CASSYSGLVHNEQFF
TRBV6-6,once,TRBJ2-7,CASSYGTFYEQYF
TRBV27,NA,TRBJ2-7,CASSLGTSTYEQYF
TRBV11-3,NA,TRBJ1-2,CASMGAGNYGYTF
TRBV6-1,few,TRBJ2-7,CASSEGPRSYEQYF
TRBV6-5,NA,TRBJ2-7,CASSYSGRVGVQYF
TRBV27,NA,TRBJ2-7,CASSLFQGSGYEQYF
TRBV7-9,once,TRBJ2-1,CASSLTGPDRGLFF
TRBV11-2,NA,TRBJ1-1,CASSLARNTEAFF
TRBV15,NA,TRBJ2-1,CATSRDRVVAGDEQFF
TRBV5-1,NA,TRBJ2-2,CASSLFLGLKAPRDFNTGELFF
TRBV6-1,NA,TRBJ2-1,CASNTQAGSEQFF
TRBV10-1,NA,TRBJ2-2,CASSESDTLTGELFF
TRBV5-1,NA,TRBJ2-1,CASSSSGISRYEQFF
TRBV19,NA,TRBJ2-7,CASSTTSGFFYEQYF
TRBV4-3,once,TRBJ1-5,CASSQSFSTVRGQPQHF
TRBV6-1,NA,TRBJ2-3,CASSESPQSQYF
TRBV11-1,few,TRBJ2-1,CASSLGGTTHNEQFF
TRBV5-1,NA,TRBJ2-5,CASSLGVGGQETQYF
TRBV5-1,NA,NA,CASSLVGLGDSGAYEQYF
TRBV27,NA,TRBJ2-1,CASRGSGRALNEQFF
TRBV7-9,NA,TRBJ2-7,CASSFRQGAIYEQYF
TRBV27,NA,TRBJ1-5,CASSLPGHGQPQNF
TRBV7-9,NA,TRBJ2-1,CASSFRGHRIDNEQFF
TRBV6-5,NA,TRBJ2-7,CASSYSGTAHYEQYF
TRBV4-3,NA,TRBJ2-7,CASSQGRGSRYEQYF
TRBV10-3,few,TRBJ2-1,CAISPLQGPYNEQFF
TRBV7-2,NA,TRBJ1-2,CASSLGDRYYGYTF
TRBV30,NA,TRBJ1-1,CAWRNRDRLIEAFF